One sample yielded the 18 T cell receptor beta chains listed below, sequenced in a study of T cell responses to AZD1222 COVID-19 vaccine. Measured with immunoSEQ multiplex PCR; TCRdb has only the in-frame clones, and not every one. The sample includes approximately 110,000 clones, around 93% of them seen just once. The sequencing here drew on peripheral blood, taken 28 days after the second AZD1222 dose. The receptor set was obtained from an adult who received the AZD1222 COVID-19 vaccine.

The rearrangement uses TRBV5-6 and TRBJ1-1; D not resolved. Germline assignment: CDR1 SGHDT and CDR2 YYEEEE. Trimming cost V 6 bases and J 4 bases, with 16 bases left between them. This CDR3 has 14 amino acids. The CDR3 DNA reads TGTGCCAGCACTGAGGACGCGAGGAGCACTGAAGCTTTCTTT. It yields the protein CASTEDARSTEAFF.

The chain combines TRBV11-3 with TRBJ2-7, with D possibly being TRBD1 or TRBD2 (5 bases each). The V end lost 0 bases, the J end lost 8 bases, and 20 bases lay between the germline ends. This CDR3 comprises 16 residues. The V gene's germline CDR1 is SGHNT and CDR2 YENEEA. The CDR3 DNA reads TGTGCCAGCAGCTTAGAGGTTCGGGACCCGGATGTTAAGCAGTACTTC. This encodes CASSLEVRDPDVKQYF.

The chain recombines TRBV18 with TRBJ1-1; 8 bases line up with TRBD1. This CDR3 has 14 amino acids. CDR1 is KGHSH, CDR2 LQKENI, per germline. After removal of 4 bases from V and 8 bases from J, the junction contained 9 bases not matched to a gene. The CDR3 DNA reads TGTGCCAGCTCACTTACACAGGGGGGGGGCGAAGCTTTCTTT. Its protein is CASSLTQGGGEAFF.

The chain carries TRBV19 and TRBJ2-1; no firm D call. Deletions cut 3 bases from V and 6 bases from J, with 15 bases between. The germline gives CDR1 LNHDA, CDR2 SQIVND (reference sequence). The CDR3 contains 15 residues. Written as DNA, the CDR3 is TGTGCCAGTAGTATCAGGCCTCTAGACCCCAATGAGCAGTTCTTC. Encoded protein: CASSIRPLDPNEQFF. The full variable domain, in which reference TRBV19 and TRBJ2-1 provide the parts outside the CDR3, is DGGITQSPKYLFRKEGQNVTLSCEQNLNHDAMYWYRQDPGQGLRLIYYSQIVNDFQKGDIAEGYSVSREKKESFPLTVTSAQKNPTAFYLCASSIRPLDPNEQFFGPGTRLTVL.

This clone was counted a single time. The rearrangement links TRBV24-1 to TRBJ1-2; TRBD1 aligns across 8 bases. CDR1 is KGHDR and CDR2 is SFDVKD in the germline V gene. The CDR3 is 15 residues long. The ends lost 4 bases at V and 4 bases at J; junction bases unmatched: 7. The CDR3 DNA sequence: TGTGCCACCAGTGACCAACACAGGGGGGCCTATGGCTACACCTTC. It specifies CATSDQHRGAYGYTF.

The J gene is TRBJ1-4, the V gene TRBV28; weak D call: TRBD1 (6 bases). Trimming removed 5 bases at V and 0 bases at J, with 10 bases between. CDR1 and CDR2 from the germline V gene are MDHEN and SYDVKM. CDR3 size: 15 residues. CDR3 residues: CASSPGQSTNEKLFF. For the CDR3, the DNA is TGTGCCAGCAGTCCGGGACAATCAACTAATGAAAAACTGTTTTTT.

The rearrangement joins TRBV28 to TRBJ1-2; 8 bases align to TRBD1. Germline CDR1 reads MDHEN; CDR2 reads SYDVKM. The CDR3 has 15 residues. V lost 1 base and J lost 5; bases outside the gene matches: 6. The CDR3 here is CASSLSDRVGYGYTF. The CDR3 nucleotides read TGTGCCAGCAGTTTATCGGACAGGGTGGGATATGGCTACACCTTC.

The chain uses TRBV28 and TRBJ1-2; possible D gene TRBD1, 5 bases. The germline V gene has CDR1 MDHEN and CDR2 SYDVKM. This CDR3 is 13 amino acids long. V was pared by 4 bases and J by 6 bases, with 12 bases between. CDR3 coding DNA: TGTGCCAGCAGTTCCCCAGGGAAGGATGGCTACACCTTC. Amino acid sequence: CASSSPGKDGYTF.

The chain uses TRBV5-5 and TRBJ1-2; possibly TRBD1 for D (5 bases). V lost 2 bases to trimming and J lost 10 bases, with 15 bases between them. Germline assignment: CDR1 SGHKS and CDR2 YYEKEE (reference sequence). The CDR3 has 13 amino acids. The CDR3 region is CASSLRWDSHYTF. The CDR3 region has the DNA TGTGCCAGCAGCTTACGCTGGGACTCTCACTACACCTTC.

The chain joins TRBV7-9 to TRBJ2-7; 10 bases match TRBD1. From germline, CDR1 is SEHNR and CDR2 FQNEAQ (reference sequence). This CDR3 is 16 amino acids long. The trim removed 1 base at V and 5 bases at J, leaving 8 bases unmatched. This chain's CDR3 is CASSLEGDRGFHEQYF. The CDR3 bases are TGTGCCAGCAGCTTAGAGGGGGACAGGGGCTTCCACGAGCAGTACTTC.

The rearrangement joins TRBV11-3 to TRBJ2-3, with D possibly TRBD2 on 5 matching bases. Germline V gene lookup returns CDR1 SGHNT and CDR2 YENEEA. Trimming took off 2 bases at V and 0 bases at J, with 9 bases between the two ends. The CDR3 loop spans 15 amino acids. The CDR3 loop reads CASSLLGGSTDTQYF. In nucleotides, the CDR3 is TGTGCCAGCAGCTTACTGGGCGGGAGCACAGATACGCAGTATTTT.

The CDR3 DNA sequence: TGTGCCAGCAGCCAAGACATTGGAGGGGTCGAGCAGTACTTC. Its protein is CASSQDIGGVEQYF. The chain couples TRBV28 to TRBJ2-7, with TRBD2 as a possible D gene (6 bases). The V and J ends lost 6 bases and 6 bases respectively, with 18 bases between them. The CDR3 is 14 amino acids. From germline, CDR1 is MDHEN and CDR2 SYDVKM.

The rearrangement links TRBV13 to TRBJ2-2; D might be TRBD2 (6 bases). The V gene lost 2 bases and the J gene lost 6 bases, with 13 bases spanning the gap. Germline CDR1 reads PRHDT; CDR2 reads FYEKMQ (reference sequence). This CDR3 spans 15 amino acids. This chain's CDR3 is CASSLSGRLAGELFF. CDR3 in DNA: TGTGCCAGCAGCTTAAGTGGGAGGCTGGCCGGGGAGCTGTTTTTT.

The CDR3 nucleotides are TGCAGTGCTAGTTATGCAGGCAACACTGAAGCTTTCTTT. Translation gives CSASYAGNTEAFF. This chain links TRBV20-1 with TRBJ1-1; D uncertain. The V end lost 3 bases, the J end lost 2 bases, and 10 bases lay between the germline ends. Germline CDR1 DFQATT, CDR2 SNEGSKA (reference sequence). This CDR3 is 13 amino acids long.

DNA of the CDR3: TGTGCCAGCAGCACCCCTCTGTCGGAGAACTACTACGAGCAGTACTTC. Translation gives CASSTPLSENYYEQYF. The chain is built from TRBV7-9 and TRBJ2-7, with D hard to call. Per the germline V gene, CDR1 is SEHNR and CDR2 is FQNEAQ (reference sequence). Trimming stripped 5 bases from V and 3 bases from J, with 20 bases between. The CDR3 sequence is 16 residues long.

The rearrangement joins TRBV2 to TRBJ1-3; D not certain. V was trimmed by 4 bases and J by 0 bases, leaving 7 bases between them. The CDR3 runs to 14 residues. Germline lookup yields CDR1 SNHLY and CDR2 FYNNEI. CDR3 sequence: CASSVDLSGNTIYF. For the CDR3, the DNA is TGTGCCAGCAGTGTAGACCTCTCTGGAAACACCATATATTTT.

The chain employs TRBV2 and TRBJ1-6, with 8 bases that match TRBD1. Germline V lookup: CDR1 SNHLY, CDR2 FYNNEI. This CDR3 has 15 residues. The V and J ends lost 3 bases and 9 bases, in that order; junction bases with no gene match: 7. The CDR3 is CASSEQGADFSPLHF. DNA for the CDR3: TGTGCCAGCAGTGAGCAGGGGGCCGATTTTTCACCCCTCCACTTT.

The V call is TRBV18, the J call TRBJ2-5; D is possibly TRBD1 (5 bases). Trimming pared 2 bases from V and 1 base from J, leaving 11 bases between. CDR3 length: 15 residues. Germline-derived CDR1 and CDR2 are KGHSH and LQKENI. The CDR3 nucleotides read TGTGCCAGCTCACCATTCATTCAGGGCCAAGAGACCCAGTACTTC. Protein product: CASSPFIQGQETQYF.